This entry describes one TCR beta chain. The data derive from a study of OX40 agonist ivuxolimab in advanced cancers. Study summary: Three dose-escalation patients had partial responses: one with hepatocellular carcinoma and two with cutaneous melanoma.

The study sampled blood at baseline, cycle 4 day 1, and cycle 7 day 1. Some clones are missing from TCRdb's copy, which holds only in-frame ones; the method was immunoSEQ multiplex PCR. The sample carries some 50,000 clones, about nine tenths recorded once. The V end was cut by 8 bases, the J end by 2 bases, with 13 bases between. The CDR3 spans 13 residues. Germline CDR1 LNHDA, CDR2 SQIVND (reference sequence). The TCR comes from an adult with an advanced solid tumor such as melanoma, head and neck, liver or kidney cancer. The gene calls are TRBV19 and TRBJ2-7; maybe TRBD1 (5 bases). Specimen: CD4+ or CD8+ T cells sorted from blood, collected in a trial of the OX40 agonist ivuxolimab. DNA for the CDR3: TGTGCCAGTGCGCAGGGTCATCCCTACGAGCAGTACTTC. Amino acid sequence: CASAQGHPYEQYF.